In its sample, the clone carrying this TCR beta chain was seen a few times. Its antigen remains unidentified. Healthy Caucasians made up all donors. This specimen comes from a study of identical twins. Study results and limitations: Carriage of fewer insertions was seen in abundant cord blood beta clonotypes, whereas memory repertoires showed none.

Trimming took 3 bases from V and 4 from J, leaving 9 bases between them. The CDR3 extends over 14 amino acids. Per germline, CDR1 LNHDA and CDR2 SQIVND (reference sequence). TCRdb reanalysed the 5' RACE reads using MiXCR and keeps one entry per CDR3 protein. The profile shows fewer than 450,000 distinct CDR3 sequences, roughly 9% of them singletons. Sequences were obtained from naive T cells sorted from blood. The J gene is TRBJ1-4, the V gene TRBV19; D unclear. The receptor comes from a woman in her fifties or sixties in good health. CDR3 region: CASSIGLGNEKLFF. The CDR3 DNA reads as TGTGCCAGTAGTATTGGCCTAGGTAATGAAAAACTGTTTTTT. Full variable domain (missing parts from reference TRBV19 and TRBJ1-4): DGGITQSPKYLFRKEGQNVTLSCEQNLNHDAMYWYRQDPGQGLRLIYYSQIVNDFQKGDIAEGYSVSREKKESFPLTVTSAQKNPTAFYLCASSIGLGNEKLFFGSGTQLSVL.